This T cell receptor beta chain appears in the sequencing data of a study of blood T cells in healthy people across ages. Study outcomes and limitations: The long-lived group displayed more naive CD4+ cells, plus higher diversity, than the aged donors did. Age showed a roughly linear inverse relationship with TCR beta diversity per million T cells.

This CDR3 has 15 amino acids. The V gene end was trimmed by 4 bases and the J gene end by 2 bases; junction bases not matched to a gene: 5. The V gene's germline CDR1 is SGHRS and CDR2 YFSETQ. This clonotype was counted only a few times. Its target is not known. Isolation recovered at least 6.5 million PBMCs from every sample. Next came a second PCR, run for about 7 to 12 cycles, which used a sample-barcoded 5' primer along with a J-beta primer mix. Tags on each cDNA molecule came from a template-switch adaptor with 12 random nucleotides. TCRdb reanalysed the 5' RACE reads using MiXCR and keeps one entry per CDR3 protein. The data hold approximately 1,000,000 distinct CDR3 sequences, with more than 30% observed a single time.

The sample taken for sequencing was blood. The receptor comes from a man aged 18 to 29 in good health. This chain links TRBV5-1 with TRBJ2-3, with TRBD2 identical over 9 bases. DNA for the CDR3: TGCGCCAGCAGCCCGACTAGCGGTTTCACAGATACGCAGTATTTT. Its protein product is CASSPTSGFTDTQYF.